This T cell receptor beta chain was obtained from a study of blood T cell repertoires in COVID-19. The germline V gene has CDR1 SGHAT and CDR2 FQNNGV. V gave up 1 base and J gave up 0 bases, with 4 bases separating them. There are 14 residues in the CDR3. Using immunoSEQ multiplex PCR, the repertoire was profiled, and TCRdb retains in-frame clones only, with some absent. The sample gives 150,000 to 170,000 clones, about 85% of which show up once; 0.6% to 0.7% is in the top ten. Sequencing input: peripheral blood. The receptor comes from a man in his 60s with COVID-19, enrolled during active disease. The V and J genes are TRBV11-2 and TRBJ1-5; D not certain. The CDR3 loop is CASSLVSSNQPQHF. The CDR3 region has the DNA TGTGCCAGCAGCTTAGTTAGTAGCAATCAGCCCCAGCATTTT.